This T cell receptor beta chain was captured in a study of blood T cell repertoires in COVID-19. For the study at large: Both acute and convalescent COVID-19 samples were obtained from the United States, Italy and Spain. The analysed material was cDNA or gDNA that came from T cells, B-cell-depleted T cells, or PBMCs.

As handled by the study authors: Reference gene primer amplification in the assay estimated nucleated cell counts. Libraries were prepared by immunoSEQ multiplex PCR; TCRdb keeps only in-frame clonotypes and omits some of them. V and J calls plus clone size are reproduced from that table; the DNA served to infer D and trimming. The sample holds 15,000 to 20,000 clones, about 91% seen once. The junction had 2 bases not matched to a gene; V was cut back by 3 bases and J by 2 bases. CDR3 size: 14 residues. Germline assignment: CDR1 KGHSH and CDR2 LQKENI. This clone came up once. The sample was peripheral blood. The receptor was derived from a man between 60 and 70 years old with active COVID-19. The rearrangement uses TRBV18 and TRBJ2-7; TRBD1 matches at 9 bases. The CDR3 region is CASSPTGGTYEQYF. DNA for the CDR3: TGTGCCAGCTCACCGACAGGGGGAACCTACGAGCAGTACTTC.